This entry lists 4 T cell receptor beta chains sequenced from one sample in a study of Graves' ophthalmopathy and Graves' hyperthyroidism. CDR3 regions of TCR beta were amplified from RNA transcripts. Following a first-round RT-PCR that used HTBI primers, a second-round multiplex PCR was carried out. TCRdb itself ran the multiplex PCR reads through MiXCR, one entry per CDR3 protein. In the table there are approximately 500,000 distinct CDR3 sequences, about 15% of which are singletons. Sample: blood. The receptors were gathered from a woman younger than 45 with Graves' ophthalmopathy.

This clonotype was seen repeatedly, ten times or more. The chain joins TRBV7-6 to TRBJ1-3; D is uncertain. Germline CDR1 and CDR2: SGHVS and FNYEAQ. V was pared by 2 bases and J by 4 bases, with 6 bases between. CDR3 length: 13 amino acids. CDR3 amino acids: CASSLSEGNTIYF. CDR3 nucleotides: TGTGCCAGCAGCTTAAGCGAAGGAAACACCATATATTTT.

This clonotype showed up many times. This CDR3 is CASSLETTGPLHF. For the CDR3, the DNA is TGTGCCAGCAGTTTAGAGACGACGGGACCCCTCCACTTT. The genes are TRBV28 and TRBJ1-6; no definite D call. V dropped 2 bases and J dropped 12 bases, with 11 bases sitting between them. In germline, CDR1 is MDHEN, CDR2 SYDVKM. This CDR3 region has 13 residues.

This clonotype was detected many times. J is TRBJ1-5 and V is TRBV12-3 or TRBV12-4, with D possibly TRBD1 on 6 matching bases. CDR3 length equals 15 residues. V was shortened by 5 bases and J by 2 bases, with 13 bases between the two germline ends. CDR3 in DNA: TGTGCCAGCAGTAACGGGACAAGGGGCAATCAGCCCCAGCATTTT. Translating gives CASSNGTRGNQPQHF.

The chain uses TRBV6-1 and TRBJ1-5, with 8 positions matching TRBD1. This CDR3 is built from 12 residues. Germline values: CDR1 MNHNS, CDR2 SASEGT. The J segment lost 6 bases and the V segment lost 7 bases, leaving 2 bases of the junction unmatched. CDR3 coding DNA: TGTGCCAGCACCGACAGGGGTCAGCCCCAGCATTTT. Translating it yields CASTDRGQPQHF.